The 31 T cell receptor beta chains presented below share a single source sample, sequenced in a study of T cell changes during pregnancy in multiple sclerosis. The table came from immunoSEQ multiplex PCR; TCRdb's copy has only in-frame clones and leaves some out. The table records under 85,000 clones, 75% to 95% of them present only once. The material sequenced was CD4+ T cells from peripheral blood mononuclear cells, taken in the second trimester of pregnancy. Receptors were obtained from a female donor with multiple sclerosis, enrolled in a pregnancy study.

Here the CDR3 reads CATHRNTEAFF. CDR3 nucleotides: TGTGCCACCCACAGGAACACTGAAGCTTTCTTT. The rearrangement uses TRBV19 and TRBJ1-1; D unclear. There are 11 residues in the CDR3. CDR1 is LNHDA and CDR2 is SQIVND in the germline V gene (reference sequence). The germline V and J ends were trimmed by 10 bases and 1 base, with 7 bases remaining between them.

This chain joins TRBV28 and TRBJ1-5, with D possibly TRBD1 on 6 matching bases. Germline V gives CDR1 MDHEN, CDR2 SYDVKM. This CDR3 spans 17 amino acids. V was shortened by 3 bases and J by 6 bases, with 21 bases between the two germline ends. The chain's CDR3 is CASSFPGTKSAAQPQHF. DNA of the CDR3: TGTGCCAGCAGTTTCCCCGGGACAAAATCCGCGGCTCAGCCCCAGCATTTT. Looking up the rest from reference TRBV28 and TRBJ1-5 gives the full variable domain: DVKVTQSSRYLVKRTGEKVFLECVQDMDHENMFWYRQDPGLGLRLIYFSYDVKMKEKGDIPEGYSVSREKKERFSLILESASTNQTSMYLCASSFPGTKSAAQPQHFGDGTRLSIL.

The rearrangement joins TRBV30 to TRBJ1-2; D is unresolved. This CDR3 is 15 amino acids long. The germline CDR1 and CDR2 sequences are GTSNPN and SVGIG (reference sequence). V lost 2 bases, J lost 0 bases, and 13 bases lay in between. CDR3 loop: CAWSLTRLTNYGYTF. The DNA of the CDR3 is TGTGCCTGGAGTCTTACCCGGTTAACTAACTATGGCTACACCTTC.

CDR3 DNA sequence: TGTGCCAGCAGTTTATCCTTAGACAGATACCGGAGCTACACCTTC. It specifies CASSLSLDRYRSYTF. V gene TRBV27 combines with J gene TRBJ1-2, with D possibly matching TRBD1 (5 bases). The CDR3 sequence is 15 residues long. Germline loops: CDR1 MNHEY, CDR2 SMNVEV (reference sequence). Trimming took off 0 bases at V and 9 bases at J, with 17 bases between the two ends.

This clone was seen just once. The chain is built from TRBV7-9 and TRBJ1-1, with 9 bases that match TRBD1. With V trimmed by 4 bases and J by 6 bases, 6 bases remained unmatched. Germline V gene lookup returns CDR1 SEHNR and CDR2 FQNEAQ (reference sequence). The CDR3 spans 14 residues. The CDR3 sequence is CASSSRQGGSEAFF. CDR3 DNA sequence: TGTGCCAGCAGCTCTCGACAGGGGGGGTCTGAAGCTTTCTTT.

The rearrangement links TRBV7-8 to TRBJ1-1; D is unresolved. Trimming cost V 1 base and J 0 bases, with 9 bases left between them. CDR3 length equals 15 residues. The V gene's germline CDR1 is SGHVS and CDR2 FQNEAQ. The CDR3 DNA sequence: TGTGCCAGCAGCTTAGGTGGAGGGATGAACACTGAAGCTTTCTTT. Its translation: CASSLGGGMNTEAFF.

This rearrangement joins TRBV18 to TRBJ1-1; D unresolved. V lost 5 bases and J lost 1, with 11 bases in between. Germline V gene sequence: CDR1 KGHSH, CDR2 LQKENI. The CDR3 consists of 14 residues. CDR3 nucleotides: TGTGCCAGCTCAAGACCGGGTGGGAACACTGAAGCTTTCTTT. Amino acid sequence: CASSRPGGNTEAFF.

V is TRBV28 and J is TRBJ2-7; 9 positions agree with TRBD1. The trim removed 5 bases at V and 5 bases at J, leaving 13 bases unmatched. This CDR3 has 16 amino acids. Per germline, CDR1 MDHEN and CDR2 SYDVKM. The CDR3 bases are TGTGCCAGCAGTCACTCGTACAGGGGGCTTGTGAACGAGCAGTACTTC. This translates into CASSHSYRGLVNEQYF.

This rearrangement joins TRBV28 to TRBJ1-2; 7 nucleotides line up with TRBD1. The CDR3 extends over 13 amino acids. With V trimmed by 6 bases and J by 4 bases, 5 bases remained unmatched. Germline lookup yields CDR1 MDHEN and CDR2 SYDVKM. As DNA, the CDR3 is TGTGCCAGCAGACAGGGGTTGGGCTATGGCTACACCTTC. It specifies CASRQGLGYGYTF.

This sequence joins TRBV6-6 and TRBJ2-2; maybe TRBD1 (7 bases). The V gene's germline CDR1 is MNHNY and CDR2 SVGAGI (reference sequence). Trimming left V 5 bases short and J 4 bases short, with 17 bases between. The CDR3 contains 16 residues. The CDR3 spells CASSHHQGGGTGELFF. In DNA form, the CDR3 reads TGTGCCAGCAGTCACCACCAGGGGGGAGGCACCGGGGAGCTGTTTTTT.

J is TRBJ2-3 and V is TRBV7-8; D is unclear. The germline V and J ends were trimmed by 6 bases and 3 bases, with 4 bases remaining between them. Germline assignment: CDR1 SGHVS and CDR2 FQNEAQ. This CDR3 has 11 residues. The CDR3 protein is CASRSTDTQYF. The CDR3 region has the DNA TGTGCCAGCAGGTCAACAGATACGCAGTATTTT.

The chain uses TRBV5-8 and TRBJ2-3; TRBD2 might be the D (6 bases). CDR1 is SGHTS, CDR2 YDEGEE, per germline. Trimming stripped 4 bases from V and 2 bases from J, with 14 bases between. The CDR3 length is 15 residues. The CDR3 region is CASSPRGGDTDTQYF. In DNA, the CDR3 is TGTGCCAGCAGCCCCAGAGGCGGGGACACAGATACGCAGTATTTT.

In its sample, this clone was seen a few times. CDR3 sequence reads: CASSVGGHQTEAFF. The CDR3 DNA is TGTGCCAGCAGCGTAGGGGGACACCAAACTGAAGCTTTCTTT. V usage is TRBV9 and J usage is TRBJ1-1; TRBD1 might be the D (6 bases). Per the germline V gene, CDR1 is SGDLS and CDR2 is YYNGEE. The germline V and J ends were trimmed by 0 bases and 5 bases, with 11 bases remaining between them. The CDR3 sequence is 14 residues long.

The V call is TRBV30, the J call TRBJ1-5, with 8 bases matching TRBD1. This CDR3 has 16 residues. CDR1 and CDR2 (germline): GTSNPN, SVGIG (reference sequence). J lost 1 base, V lost 2 bases, and 7 bases had no gene match. The CDR3 sequence is CAWSTRGRESNQPQHF. In DNA, the CDR3 is TGTGCCTGGAGTACCAGGGGGCGAGAAAGCAATCAGCCCCAGCATTTT.

V and J are TRBV18 and TRBJ2-7; TRBD1 aligns across 8 bases. Germline V gives CDR1 KGHSH, CDR2 LQKENI. With 5 bases clipped from V and 2 bases from J, the junction kept 5 bases outside the gene matches. The CDR3 is 14 residues long. The CDR3 DNA is TGTGCCAGCTCAGATTCGGGACAGGCCTACGAGCAGTACTTC. Its protein is CASSDSGQAYEQYF. Using reference TRBV18 and TRBJ2-7 for the parts outside the CDR3, the full variable domain is NAGVMQNPRHLVRRRGQEARLRCSPMKGHSHVYWYRQLPEEGLKFMVYLQKENIIDESGMPKERFSAEFPKEGPSILRIQQVVRGDSAAYFCASSDSGQAYEQYFGPGTRLTVT.

This sequence joins TRBV15 and TRBJ2-6; TRBD2 might be the D (5 bases). The germline V gene encodes CDR1 LNHNV and CDR2 YYDKDF (reference sequence). The CDR3 has 15 amino acids. The V end lost 5 bases, the J end lost 1 base, and 9 bases lay between the germline ends. In nucleotides, the CDR3 is TGTGCCACCAGCCCCCGAGGGTCTGGGGCCAACGTCCTGACTTTC. It encodes CATSPRGSGANVLTF.

The chain couples TRBV5-1 to TRBJ1-2; 7 positions agree with TRBD1. This CDR3 region has 14 residues. Germline lookup yields CDR1 SGHRS and CDR2 YFSETQ. V lost 4 bases and J lost 4; bases outside the gene matches: 7. The CDR3 loop is CASSPRDSLYGYTF. For the CDR3, the DNA is TGCGCCAGCAGCCCCCGGGACAGTCTCTATGGCTACACCTTC.

J is TRBJ2-1 and V is TRBV2; the match to TRBD2 covers 10 bases. CDR3 size: 15 residues. Losses at the gene ends were 4 bases for V and 9 bases for J; bases not matched to a gene: 9. Germline lookup yields CDR1 SNHLY and CDR2 FYNNEI. The CDR3 region is CASSGKLAGRGEQFF. Here the CDR3 DNA reads TGTGCCAGCAGTGGGAAACTAGCGGGAAGGGGTGAGCAGTTCTTC. Based on the CDR3 plus reference TRBV2 and TRBJ2-1, the full variable domain is EPEVTQTPSHQVTQMGQEVILRCVPISNHLYFYWYRQILGQKVEFLVSFYNNEISEKSEIFDDQFSVERPDGSNFTLKIRSTKLEDSAMYFCASSGKLAGRGEQFFGPGTRLTVL.

The chain is built from TRBV7-9 and TRBJ1-1; 7 positions agree with TRBD1. Germline CDR1 reads SEHNR; CDR2 reads FQNEAQ (reference sequence). The CDR3 is made up of 15 amino acids. Unmatched junction bases numbered 7, after V lost 5 bases and J lost 1 base. Here the CDR3 reads CASSIQGIGNTEAFF. The CDR3 DNA sequence: TGTGCCAGCAGCATACAGGGGATAGGGAACACTGAAGCTTTCTTT.

This clone has just one count. The rearrangement uses TRBV30 and TRBJ1-5, with 9 bases fitting TRBD1. The CDR3 covers 17 residues. Trimming took 0 bases from V and 0 from J; bases not matched to a gene: 6. Looked up from germline, CDR1 is GTSNPN and CDR2 is SVGIG (reference sequence). CDR3 DNA: TGTGCCTGGAGTGTAAGGACAGGGGTTTTTAGCAATCAGCCCCAGCATTTT. Protein product: CAWSVRTGVFSNQPQHF.

The rearrangement uses TRBV14 and TRBJ1-1, with D uncertain. CDR3 length equals 14 residues. CDR1 is SGHDN, CDR2 FVKESK, per germline. Trimming stripped 3 bases from V and 1 base from J, with 9 bases between. Here the CDR3 DNA reads TGTGCCAGCAGCCACCTAGTCAGGAACACTGAAGCTTTCTTT. This sequence encodes CASSHLVRNTEAFF.

This chain links TRBV5-6 with TRBJ1-1; 9 nucleotides line up with TRBD1. Germline-derived CDR1 and CDR2 are SGHDT and YYEEEE. V was pared by 2 bases and J by 3 bases, with 5 bases of the junction left unmatched. The CDR3 has 15 residues. The CDR3 coding sequence is TGTGCCAGCAGCTTTGGGACAGGGAGGGACACTGAAGCTTTCTTT. This codes for CASSFGTGRDTEAFF.

The V call is TRBV28, the J call TRBJ1-1; D perhaps matches TRBD1 (5 bases). Trimming shortened V by 6 bases and J by 1 base, and 12 bases separated the two germline ends. Germline V gives CDR1 MDHEN, CDR2 SYDVKM. CDR3 length: 14 residues. CDR3 DNA: TGTGCCAGCAGGCAGGGAGGGTCGAACACTGAAGCTTTCTTT. It specifies CASRQGGSNTEAFF.

The rearrangement links TRBV6-1 to TRBJ1-5; 7 bases agree with TRBD1. The trim removed 5 bases at V and 1 base at J, leaving 8 bases unmatched. Looked up from germline, CDR1 is MNHNS and CDR2 is SASEGT. This CDR3 has 16 residues. Written as DNA, the CDR3 is TGTGCCAGCAGTAAAGTGACAGGGACCAGCAATCAGCCCCAGCATTTT. Translated, it gives CASSKVTGTSNQPQHF.

V usage is TRBV6-6 and J usage is TRBJ2-7; D perhaps matches TRBD1 (5 bases). The V gene's germline CDR1 is MNHNY and CDR2 SVGAGI (reference sequence). Trimming took off 6 bases at V and 1 base at J, with 16 bases between the two ends. There are 15 residues in the CDR3. CDR3 sequence (DNA): TGTGCCAGCAGCCCAGGGCAGGGAAAGTCCTACGAGCAGTACTTC. This gives the protein CASSPGQGKSYEQYF.

The chain carries TRBV20-1 and TRBJ1-2; D is uncertain. The ends were cut back, 4 bases at V and 6 bases at J, with 9 bases in the middle. The CDR3 runs to 11 residues. The germline CDR1 and CDR2 sequences are DFQATT and SNEGSKA (reference sequence). The CDR3 DNA is TGCAGTGCTATCGTCGCGGATGGCTACACCTTC. Protein product: CSAIVADGYTF.

This clone was counted once. The chain carries TRBV5-1 and TRBJ1-5; 7 bases fit TRBD1. J gave up 9 bases and V 1 base, and 4 bases lay outside the gene matches. Germline assignment: CDR1 SGHRS and CDR2 YFSETQ. This CDR3 region has 13 residues. As DNA, the CDR3 is TGCGCCAGCAGCTTGACAGGGGACCCGCCCCAGCATTTT. Translation gives CASSLTGDPPQHF.

This chain uses TRBV4-3 with TRBJ2-2; 10 bases map to TRBD2. J gave up 6 bases and V 3 bases, and 4 bases lay outside the gene matches. Germline CDR1 reads LGHNA; CDR2 reads YSLEER. The CDR3 extends over 15 amino acids. The chain's CDR3 is CASSQSGGAAGELFF. CDR3 nucleotide sequence: TGCGCCAGCAGCCAGAGCGGGGGGGCCGCCGGGGAGCTGTTTTTT.

This chain connects TRBV27 to TRBJ1-6; 7 bases match TRBD1. This CDR3 spans 13 amino acids. V was clipped by 10 bases and J by 8 bases; unmatched bases: 8. CDR1 MNHEY and CDR2 SMNVEV come from the germline V gene (reference sequence). This chain's CDR3 is CAIGQARDSPLHF. As DNA, the CDR3 is TGTGCCATCGGACAGGCACGGGATTCACCCCTCCACTTT.

The chain links TRBV7-7 to TRBJ1-2, with TRBD1 matching over 7 bases. Germline CDR1 is SSHAT and CDR2 is FNYEAQ (reference sequence). Trimming removed 5 bases from V and 3 bases from J; junction bases left unmatched: 6. This CDR3 is 14 amino acids long. The CDR3 DNA is TGTGCCAGCAGCACCAGACAGGGCGACTATGGCTACACCTTC. This codes for CASSTRQGDYGYTF.

The CDR3: CASSQVAAGGETQYF. DNA for the CDR3: TGCGCCAGCAGCCAAGTGGCTGCGGGAGGAGAGACCCAGTACTTC. The rearrangement links TRBV4-1 to TRBJ2-5; 8 bases agree with TRBD2. Trimming removed 1 base from V and 4 bases from J; junction bases left unmatched: 5. The germline V gene has CDR1 MGHRA and CDR2 YSYEKL. This CDR3 has 15 residues.